Presented here are 5 T cell receptor beta chains from one specimen sequenced in a study of blood T cell repertoires in COVID-19. The assay was immunoSEQ multiplex PCR, and TCRdb's table has in-frame clones only and misses some. The sample includes approximately 230,000 clones, 84% of them seen just once. The sequencing input was peripheral blood. These receptors were obtained from a young man with active or convalescent COVID-19.

The CDR3 sequence is CAWSVTTYGYTF. CDR3 coding DNA: TGTGCCTGGAGCGTGACAACCTATGGCTACACCTTC. The rearrangement joins TRBV30 to TRBJ1-2; D is uncertain. CDR3 length: 12 amino acids. Germline assignment: CDR1 GTSNPN and CDR2 SVGIG (reference sequence). Trimming cost V 3 bases and J 4 bases, with 9 bases left between them.

This chain joins TRBV30 and TRBJ2-5; a weak D match, TRBD2 (6 bases). The CDR3 has 14 residues. Germline V gives CDR1 GTSNPN, CDR2 SVGIG (reference sequence). The germline V and J ends were trimmed by 0 bases and 1 base, with 9 bases remaining between them. For the CDR3, the DNA is TGTGCCTGGAGTGTAGGGACTTCCCAAGAGACCCAGTACTTC. Amino acids: CAWSVGTSQETQYF.

A few counts support this clone. The genes are TRBV24-1 and TRBJ1-1; D call uncertain. Germline V lookup: CDR1 KGHDR, CDR2 SFDVKD. The CDR3 extends over 15 amino acids. V shed 4 bases and J shed 4 bases, with 15 bases lying between them. This CDR3 is CATSEWTGGITEAFF. CDR3 bases: TGTGCCACCAGTGAATGGACGGGAGGGATCACTGAAGCTTTCTTT.

This chain uses TRBV6-5 with TRBJ1-2, with 8 positions matching TRBD1. Germline lookup yields CDR1 MNHEY and CDR2 SVGAGI. The CDR3 runs to 14 residues. Unmatched junction bases numbered 6, after V lost 5 bases and J lost 4 bases. The CDR3 nucleotides read TGTGCCAGCAGTCCGGGACAGGACCTCTATGGCTACACCTTC. Translating it yields CASSPGQDLYGYTF.

The chain combines TRBV5-4 with TRBJ2-3, with TRBD2 matching 8 bases. V was clipped by 1 base and J by 4 bases; unmatched bases: 5. Germline V gene data show CDR1 as SGHNT and CDR2 as YYREEE (reference sequence). This CDR3 has 15 amino acids. CDR3 loop: CASSLKGSGADTQYF. CDR3 nucleotide sequence: TGTGCCAGCAGCTTGAAGGGTAGCGGGGCAGATACGCAGTATTTT.